These 18 T cell receptor beta chains came from one sample sequenced in a study of T cells in localized non-small cell lung cancer. Clones were sequenced by immunoSEQ multiplex PCR, and TCRdb holds only the in-frame ones, with some missing. Seen here are tens of thousands of clones, 70% to 90% observed once, and the top ten hold about 2.7%. Sequencing was performed on peripheral blood, taken before any cancer treatment. These receptors were collected from a man aged 35 to 70 with stage I lung adenocarcinoma.

This CDR3 reads CASSPRTGGSKNIQYF. The CDR3, as DNA: TGTGCCAGCAGCCCCCGGACAGGGGGGTCCAAAAACATTCAGTACTTC. The chain uses TRBV7-8 and TRBJ2-4; 10 positions match TRBD1. The CDR3 spans 16 residues. Trimming cost V 5 bases and J 2 bases; bases outside gene matches: 6. In germline, CDR1 is SGHVS, CDR2 FQNEAQ. Supplemented by reference TRBV7-8 and TRBJ2-4, the full variable domain reads GAGVSQSPRYKVAKRGQDVALRCDPISGHVSLFWYQQALGQGPEFLTYFQNEAQLDKSGLPSDRFFAERPEGSVSTLKIQRTQQEDSAVYLCASSPRTGGSKNIQYFGAGTRLSVL.

The chain uses TRBV9 and TRBJ1-2; D gene unclear. V shed 0 bases and J shed 3 bases, with 6 bases lying between them. The CDR3 totals 13 residues. CDR1 and CDR2 (germline): SGDLS, YYNGEE. The CDR3 spells CASSVDSDYGYTF. The CDR3 DNA sequence: TGTGCCAGCAGCGTAGACAGTGACTATGGCTACACCTTC.

This chain links TRBV19 with TRBJ1-4; the D gene is possibly TRBD1 (5 bases). V shed 3 bases and J shed 8 bases, with 10 bases lying between them. The CDR3 totals 13 residues. CDR1 LNHDA and CDR2 SQIVND come from the germline V gene (reference sequence). The CDR3: CASSIGGSEKLFF. CDR3 DNA sequence: TGTGCCAGTAGTATTGGGGGGAGCGAAAAACTGTTTTTT.

This rearrangement joins TRBV5-1 to TRBJ2-7, with 12 bases that match TRBD2. Trimming removed 4 bases from V and 2 bases from J; junction bases left unmatched: 4. The V gene's germline CDR1 is SGHRS and CDR2 YFSETQ. The CDR3 runs 15 residues. CDR3 protein: CASSPWTSGTYEQYF. CDR3 DNA: TGCGCCAGCAGCCCATGGACTAGCGGGACCTACGAGCAGTACTTC.

This clone was seen only a few times. CDR3 sequence: CASGIDYGYTF. The CDR3 nucleotides read TGTGCCAGCGGGATTGACTATGGCTACACCTTC. The rearrangement uses TRBV5-6 and TRBJ1-2; D is unclear. Germline assignment: CDR1 SGHDT and CDR2 YYEEEE. Deletions cut 7 bases from V and 3 bases from J, with 7 bases between. There are 11 residues in the CDR3.

The genes are TRBV5-1 and TRBJ2-2; 13 nucleotides line up with TRBD2. CDR1 and CDR2 (germline): SGHRS, YFSETQ. V was clipped by 2 bases and J by 6 bases; unmatched bases: 4. The CDR3 loop spans 16 amino acids. CDR3 residues: CASSFPGLAGSGELFF. CDR3 sequence (DNA): TGCGCCAGCAGCTTTCCGGGACTAGCGGGATCCGGGGAGCTGTTTTTT.

The chain couples TRBV6-4 to TRBJ1-1; D not resolved. The CDR3 covers 13 residues. V was clipped by 4 bases and J by 4 bases, with 10 bases between them. Germline V gene sequence: CDR1 MRHNA, CDR2 SNTAGT. The CDR3 reads CASSVVEGTEAFF. The DNA of the CDR3 is TGTGCCAGCAGTGTTGTGGAGGGCACTGAAGCTTTCTTT.

The V call is TRBV6-5, the J call TRBJ2-7; tentative D call: TRBD1 (6 bases). CDR1 is MNHEY and CDR2 is SVGAGI in the germline V gene. This CDR3 spans 16 amino acids. V lost 2 bases to trimming and J lost 9 bases, with 23 bases between them. CDR3 sequence reads: CASSYDSAYPSRGQYF. As DNA, the CDR3 is TGTGCCAGCAGTTACGACTCTGCGTATCCGTCCAGGGGGCAGTACTTC.

CDR3 protein: CASRPNTGTVRLAKNIQYF. For the CDR3, the DNA is TGCGCCAGCAGGCCGAACACCGGGACGGTGAGACTAGCCAAAAACATTCAGTACTTC. This rearrangement joins TRBV5-1 to TRBJ2-4, with D perhaps being TRBD1 or TRBD2 (5 bases each). CDR3 length: 19 amino acids. Deletions cut 5 bases from V and 0 bases from J, with 24 bases between. Per the germline V gene, CDR1 is SGHRS and CDR2 is YFSETQ.

The chain has TRBV27 and TRBJ1-2; tentatively, D is TRBD1 (6 bases). V shed 8 bases and J shed 4 bases, with 20 bases lying between them. Germline V gives CDR1 MNHEY, CDR2 SMNVEV (reference sequence). This CDR3 is 15 amino acids long. CDR3 region: CASRRGGSGSYGYTF. The CDR3 coding sequence is TGTGCCAGCCGAAGAGGGGGGAGCGGGTCCTATGGCTACACCTTC.

The V gene is TRBV9, the J gene TRBJ1-1; 7 positions match TRBD1. With 5 bases clipped from V and 6 bases from J, the junction kept 10 bases outside the gene matches. The germline gives CDR1 SGDLS, CDR2 YYNGEE. The CDR3 sequence is 14 residues long. CDR3 DNA sequence: TGTGCCAGCAGTCAGACAGGGTTCGGATCTGAAGCTTTCTTT. Translation: CASSQTGFGSEAFF.

A word on this clone: The junction shows a germline mismatch at one end, possibly a read error. V is TRBV30 and J is TRBJ1-4; D is unclear. The CDR3 totals 13 residues. Germline CDR1 reads GTSNPN; CDR2 reads SVGIG (reference sequence). The CDR3 DNA is TGTACCTGGAGCCCAGGTACTAATGAAAAACTGTTTTTT. This gives the protein CTWSPGTNEKLFF.

The CDR3 reads CASSPGGLSEAFF. In DNA, the CDR3 is TGTGCCAGCAGCCCTGGCGGGCTGTCAGAAGCTTTCTTT. V and J are TRBV14 and TRBJ1-1; D ambiguous. The germline V gene has CDR1 SGHDN and CDR2 FVKESK. V was pared by 4 bases and J by 8 bases, with 14 bases between. This CDR3 spans 13 amino acids.

This clone was recorded a few times. The V call is TRBV7-9, the J call TRBJ2-7; either TRBD1 or TRBD2 may fit D (6 bases each). Trimming stripped 3 bases from V and 0 bases from J, with 15 bases between. The germline V gene encodes CDR1 SEHNR and CDR2 FQNEAQ (reference sequence). This CDR3 comprises 16 residues. CDR3 region: CASSLGAGFFSYEQYF. As DNA, the CDR3 is TGTGCCAGCAGCTTGGGGGCGGGGTTTTTCTCCTACGAGCAGTACTTC.

This chain uses TRBV28 with TRBJ2-5; TRBD1 aligns across 7 bases. This CDR3 has 17 amino acids. Losses at the gene ends were 3 bases for V and 4 bases for J; bases not matched to a gene: 14. Looked up from germline, CDR1 is MDHEN and CDR2 is SYDVKM. The CDR3 protein is CASSFSQPTGHGETQYF. CDR3 nucleotide sequence: TGTGCCAGCAGTTTCTCCCAACCGACAGGGCATGGAGAGACCCAGTACTTC.

This rearrangement joins TRBV28 to TRBJ2-5; no definite D call. Germline CDR1 MDHEN, CDR2 SYDVKM. The germline V and J ends were trimmed by 8 bases and 5 bases, with 18 bases remaining between them. The CDR3 covers 14 residues. The CDR3 DNA is TGTGCCAGCGCCCCCTTAGGGCAAAGGGAGACCCAGTACTTC. It translates to CASAPLGQRETQYF.

V gene TRBV6-1 combines with J gene TRBJ1-2; the D is unclear. The germline CDR1 and CDR2 sequences are MNHNS and SASEGT. Trimming shortened V by 1 base and J by 2 bases, and 11 bases separated the two germline ends. The CDR3 length is 15 residues. CDR3 DNA: TGTGCCAGCAGTGAAGAAGTCAGTTTAAACTATGGCTACACCTTC. Its translation is CASSEEVSLNYGYTF.

The chain employs TRBV4-1 and TRBJ2-6; 10 bases align to TRBD2. The CDR3 covers 17 residues. The junction had 4 bases not matched to a gene; V was cut back by 3 bases and J by 2 bases. Germline V gene lookup returns CDR1 MGHRA and CDR2 YSYEKL. CDR3 residues: CASSQPLAGAGANVLTF. The CDR3 bases are TGCGCCAGCAGCCAGCCTCTAGCGGGGGCTGGGGCCAACGTCCTGACTTTC.